The clone carrying this T cell receptor beta chain was seen once. V gave up 6 bases and J gave up 6 bases, with 16 bases separating them. The germline V gene encodes CDR1 MNHEY and CDR2 SVGAGI. The CDR3 loop spans 14 amino acids. Treatment noted: roughly 18 received Ad26.COV2.S at low or high dose, single or two shots; 5 received placebo; per-sample allocation not given. Vaccine and placebo recipients were sampled on day 63 after the first injection. Boston supplied an adult donor aged 18-55 years. This sample is part of a study of Ad26.COV2.S vaccination and SARS-CoV-2 variants. Whole-study context: Ad26.COV2.S given intramuscularly, once or twice 56 days apart.

Clones were read by immunoSEQ multiplex PCR, and TCRdb kept only the in-frame ones, dropping some. The table records roughly 500,000 clones, approximately 90% of them present only once. The sequences come from peripheral blood, collected in a trial of Ad26.COV2.S vaccine versus placebo. This receptor was taken from a person aged 18-65 years who received the Ad26.COV2.S COVID-19 vaccine or a placebo. The chain uses TRBV6-5 and TRBJ2-3; D call uncertain. This chain's CDR3 is CASSDRATRDTQYF. The DNA for the CDR3 is TGTGCCAGCAGCGACCGCGCCACCCGGGATACGCAGTATTTT.